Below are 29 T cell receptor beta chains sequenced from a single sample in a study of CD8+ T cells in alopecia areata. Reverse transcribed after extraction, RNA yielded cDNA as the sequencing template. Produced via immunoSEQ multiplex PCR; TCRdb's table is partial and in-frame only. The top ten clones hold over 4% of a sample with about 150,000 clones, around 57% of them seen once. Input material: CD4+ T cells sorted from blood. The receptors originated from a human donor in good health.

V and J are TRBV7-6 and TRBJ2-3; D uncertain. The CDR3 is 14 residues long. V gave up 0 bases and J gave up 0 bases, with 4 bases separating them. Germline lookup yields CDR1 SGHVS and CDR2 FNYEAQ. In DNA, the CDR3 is TGTGCCAGCAGCTTAGCCCGTAGCACAGATACGCAGTATTTT. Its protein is CASSLARSTDTQYF.

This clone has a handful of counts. CDR3 nucleotide sequence: TGTGCCAGCAGCTTATTTCTCATCGGACAGCCTAGCAATCAGCCCCAGCATTTT. Its protein product is CASSLFLIGQPSNQPQHF. The chain uses TRBV7-9 and TRBJ1-5; D is perhaps TRBD1 (6 bases). Germline V lookup: CDR1 SEHNR, CDR2 FQNEAQ (reference sequence). Trimming cost V 2 bases and J 0 bases, with 17 bases left between them. This CDR3 is built from 18 residues.

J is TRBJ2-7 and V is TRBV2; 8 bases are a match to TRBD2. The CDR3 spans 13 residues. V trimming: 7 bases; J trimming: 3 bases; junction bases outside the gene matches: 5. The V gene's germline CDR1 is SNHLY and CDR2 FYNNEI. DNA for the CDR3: TGTGCCAGCATGCCAAGCGGGAGCTACGAGCAGTACTTC. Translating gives CASMPSGSYEQYF. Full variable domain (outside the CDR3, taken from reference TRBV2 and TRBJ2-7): EPEVTQTPSHQVTQMGQEVILRCVPISNHLYFYWYRQILGQKVEFLVSFYNNEISEKSEIFDDQFSVERPDGSNFTLKIRSTKLEDSAMYFCASMPSGSYEQYFGPGTRLTVT.

The DNA for the CDR3 is TGTGCCAGCAGCGGAATCGGGACTAGCGGAGTCTGGGGGGACTACGAGCAGTACTTC. Translated: CASSGIGTSGVWGDYEQYF. The V call is TRBV5-6, the J call TRBJ2-7; 11 nucleotides agree with TRBD2. This CDR3 has 19 residues. J lost 3 bases, V lost 4 bases, and 18 bases had no gene match. Germline assignment: CDR1 SGHDT and CDR2 YYEEEE. Variable domain in full (rest from reference TRBV5-6 and TRBJ2-7): DAGVTQSPTHLIKTRGQQVTLRCSPKSGHDTVSWYQQALGQGPQFIFQYYEEEERQRGNFPDRFSGHQFPNYSSELNVNALLLGDSALYLCASSGIGTSGVWGDYEQYFGPGTRLTVT.

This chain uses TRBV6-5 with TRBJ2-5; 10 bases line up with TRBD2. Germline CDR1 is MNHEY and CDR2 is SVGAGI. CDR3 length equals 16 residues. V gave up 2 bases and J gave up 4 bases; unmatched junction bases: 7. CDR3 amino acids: CASSYGVAGGGETQYF. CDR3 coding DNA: TGTGCCAGCAGTTACGGGGTAGCGGGAGGAGGAGAGACCCAGTACTTC.

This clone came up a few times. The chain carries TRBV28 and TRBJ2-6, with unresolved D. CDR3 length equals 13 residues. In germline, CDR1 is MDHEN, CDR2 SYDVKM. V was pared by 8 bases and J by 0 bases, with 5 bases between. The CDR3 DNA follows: TGTGCCAGCCTCTTCTCTGGGGCCAACGTCCTGACTTTC. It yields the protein CASLFSGANVLTF.

CDR3 nucleotides: TGTGCCAGCAGCTCAACTAAGTTGTTTGTGGCAACCCACACTGAAGCTTTCTTT. Amino acids: CASSSTKLFVATHTEAFF. J is TRBJ1-1 and V is TRBV7-9; D uncertain. There are 18 residues in the CDR3. The germline V gene encodes CDR1 SEHNR and CDR2 FQNEAQ (reference sequence). V lost 4 bases and J 3 bases, leaving 24 bases between the germline ends.

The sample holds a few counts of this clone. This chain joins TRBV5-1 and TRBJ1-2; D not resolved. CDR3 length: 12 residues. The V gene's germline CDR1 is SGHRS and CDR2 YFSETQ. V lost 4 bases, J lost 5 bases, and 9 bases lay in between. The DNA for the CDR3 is TGCGCCAGCAGCGCGGGCCAGTATGGCTACACCTTC. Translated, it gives CASSAGQYGYTF.

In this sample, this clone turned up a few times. For the CDR3, the DNA is TGTGCCAGCAGTTTTAGACAGGGATTGGAAAAACTGTTTTTT. It is translated as CASSFRQGLEKLFF. The chain joins TRBV28 to TRBJ1-4; 7 nucleotides agree with TRBD1. The CDR3 runs 14 residues. From germline, CDR1 is MDHEN and CDR2 SYDVKM. Trimming removed 3 bases from V and 8 bases from J; junction bases left unmatched: 6.

DNA of the CDR3: TGTGCCAGCAGCTTAGGGGGAACCGGGACAGGGTTTTACGAGCAGTACTTC. Amino acids: CASSLGGTGTGFYEQYF. The chain has TRBV11-2 and TRBJ2-7, with TRBD1 matching over 9 bases. This CDR3 comprises 17 residues. Germline loops: CDR1 SGHAT, CDR2 FQNNGV. J lost 4 bases, V lost 1 base, and 11 bases had no gene match.

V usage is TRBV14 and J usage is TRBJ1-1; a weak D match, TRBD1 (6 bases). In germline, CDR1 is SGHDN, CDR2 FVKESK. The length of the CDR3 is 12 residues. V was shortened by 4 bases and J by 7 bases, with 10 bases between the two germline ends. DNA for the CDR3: TGTGCCAGCAGCCCTGACAGGCGTGAAGCTTTCTTT. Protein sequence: CASSPDRREAFF.

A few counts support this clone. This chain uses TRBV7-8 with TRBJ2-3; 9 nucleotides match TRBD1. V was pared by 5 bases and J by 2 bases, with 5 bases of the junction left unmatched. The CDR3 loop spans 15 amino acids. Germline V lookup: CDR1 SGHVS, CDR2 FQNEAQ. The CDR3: CASSHGQGSTDTQYF. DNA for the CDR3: TGTGCCAGCAGCCATGGACAGGGGTCCACAGATACGCAGTATTTT.

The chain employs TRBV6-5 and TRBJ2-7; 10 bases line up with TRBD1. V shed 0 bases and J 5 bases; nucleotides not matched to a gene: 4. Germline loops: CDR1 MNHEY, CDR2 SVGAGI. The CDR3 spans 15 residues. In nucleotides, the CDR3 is TGTGCCAGCAGTTACTCGGGACAGGGGAAAGACGAGCAGTACTTC. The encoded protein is CASSYSGQGKDEQYF.

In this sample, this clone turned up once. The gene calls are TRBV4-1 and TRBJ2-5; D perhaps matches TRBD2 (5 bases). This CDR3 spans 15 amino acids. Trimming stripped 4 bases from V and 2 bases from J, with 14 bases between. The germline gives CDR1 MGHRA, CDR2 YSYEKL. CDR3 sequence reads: CASSRTVGIQETQYF. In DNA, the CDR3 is TGCGCCAGCAGCCGGACTGTAGGGATACAAGAGACCCAGTACTTC.

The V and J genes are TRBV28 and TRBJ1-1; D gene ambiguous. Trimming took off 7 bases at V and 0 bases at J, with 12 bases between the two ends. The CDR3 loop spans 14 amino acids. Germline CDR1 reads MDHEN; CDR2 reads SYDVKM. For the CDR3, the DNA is TGTGCCAGCATCCCCGGCGAGTTGAACACTGAAGCTTTCTTT. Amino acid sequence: CASIPGELNTEAFF.

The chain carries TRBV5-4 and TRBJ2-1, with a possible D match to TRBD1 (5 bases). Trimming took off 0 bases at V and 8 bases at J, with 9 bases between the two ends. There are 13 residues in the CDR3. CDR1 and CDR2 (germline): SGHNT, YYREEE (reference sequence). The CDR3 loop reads CASSLVRADEQFF. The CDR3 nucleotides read TGTGCCAGCAGCTTGGTCAGGGCCGATGAGCAGTTCTTC.

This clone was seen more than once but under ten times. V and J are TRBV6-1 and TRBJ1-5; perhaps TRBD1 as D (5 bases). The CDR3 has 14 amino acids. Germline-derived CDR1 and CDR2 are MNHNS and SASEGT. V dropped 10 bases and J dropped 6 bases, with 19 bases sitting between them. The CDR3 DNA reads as TGTGCCACGTACCCAGGGTTTTTGAGTCAGCCCCAGCATTTT. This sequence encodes CATYPGFLSQPQHF.

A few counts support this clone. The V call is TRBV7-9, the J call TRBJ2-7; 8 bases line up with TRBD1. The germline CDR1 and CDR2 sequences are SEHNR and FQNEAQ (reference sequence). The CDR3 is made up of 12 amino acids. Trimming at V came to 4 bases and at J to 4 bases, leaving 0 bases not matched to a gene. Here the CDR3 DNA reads TGTGCCAGCAGCTGGACAGGGTACGAGCAGTACTTC. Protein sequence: CASSWTGYEQYF.

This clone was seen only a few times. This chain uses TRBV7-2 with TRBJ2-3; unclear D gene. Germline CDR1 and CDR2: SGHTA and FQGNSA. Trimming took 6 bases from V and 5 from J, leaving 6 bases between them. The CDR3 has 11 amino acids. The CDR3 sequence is CASREVDTQYF. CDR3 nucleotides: TGTGCCAGCAGGGAAGTAGATACGCAGTATTTT.

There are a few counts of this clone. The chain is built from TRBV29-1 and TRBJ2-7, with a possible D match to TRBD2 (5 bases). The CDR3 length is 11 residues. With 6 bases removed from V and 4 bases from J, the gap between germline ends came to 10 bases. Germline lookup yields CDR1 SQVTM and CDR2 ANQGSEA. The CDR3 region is CSVGKRYEQYF. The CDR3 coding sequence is TGCAGCGTCGGGAAGCGATACGAGCAGTACTTC.

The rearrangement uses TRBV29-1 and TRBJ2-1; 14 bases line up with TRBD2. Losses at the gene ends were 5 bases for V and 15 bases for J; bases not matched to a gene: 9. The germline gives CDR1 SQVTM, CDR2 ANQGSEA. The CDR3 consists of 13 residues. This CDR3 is CSVTTRLAGGGFF. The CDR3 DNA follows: TGCAGCGTTACCACTCGACTAGCGGGAGGGGGGTTCTTC.

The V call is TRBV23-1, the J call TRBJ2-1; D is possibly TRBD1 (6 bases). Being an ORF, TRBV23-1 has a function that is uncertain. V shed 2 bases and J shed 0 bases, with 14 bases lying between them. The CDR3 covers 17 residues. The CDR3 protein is CASSQARGDLSYNEQFF. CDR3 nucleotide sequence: TGCGCCAGCAGTCAAGCCAGGGGCGACCTCTCCTACAATGAGCAGTTCTTC.

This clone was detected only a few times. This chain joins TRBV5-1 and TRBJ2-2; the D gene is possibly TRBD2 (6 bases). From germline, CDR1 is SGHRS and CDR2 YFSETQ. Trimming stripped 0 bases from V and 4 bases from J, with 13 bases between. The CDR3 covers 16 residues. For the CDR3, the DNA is TGCGCCAGCAGCTTGGTGTCGGGAGAGGTCACCGGGGAGCTGTTTTTT. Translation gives CASSLVSGEVTGELFF.

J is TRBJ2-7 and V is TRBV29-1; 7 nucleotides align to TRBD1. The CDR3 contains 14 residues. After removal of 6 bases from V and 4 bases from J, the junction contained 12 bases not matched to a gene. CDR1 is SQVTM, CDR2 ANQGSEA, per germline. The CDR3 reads CSVGIRGQRYEQYF. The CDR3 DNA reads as TGCAGCGTAGGCATAAGGGGACAGCGATACGAGCAGTACTTC.

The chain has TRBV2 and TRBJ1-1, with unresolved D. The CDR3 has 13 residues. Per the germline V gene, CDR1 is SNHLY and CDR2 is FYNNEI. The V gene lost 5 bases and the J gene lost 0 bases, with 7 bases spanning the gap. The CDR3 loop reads CASSQPLNTEAFF. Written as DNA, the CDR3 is TGTGCCAGCAGTCAACCTTTGAACACTGAAGCTTTCTTT.

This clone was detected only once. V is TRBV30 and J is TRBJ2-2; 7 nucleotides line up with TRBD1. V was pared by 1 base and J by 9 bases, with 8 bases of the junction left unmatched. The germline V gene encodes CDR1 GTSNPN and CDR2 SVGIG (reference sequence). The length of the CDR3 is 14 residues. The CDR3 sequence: CAWSETGFGRELFF. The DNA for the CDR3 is TGTGCCTGGAGTGAGACAGGGTTTGGCCGGGAGCTGTTTTTT. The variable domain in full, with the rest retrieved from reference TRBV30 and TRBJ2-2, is SQTIHQWPATLVQPVGSPLSLECTVEGTSNPNLYWYRQAAGRGLQLLFYSVGIGQISSEVPQNLSASRPQDRQFILSSKKLLLSDSGFYLCAWSETGFGRELFFGEGSRLTVL.

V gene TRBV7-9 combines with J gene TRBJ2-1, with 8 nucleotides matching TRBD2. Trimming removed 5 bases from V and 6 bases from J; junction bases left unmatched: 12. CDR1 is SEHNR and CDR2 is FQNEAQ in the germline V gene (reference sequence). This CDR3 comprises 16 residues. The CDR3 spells CASSRAGGGSSNEQFF. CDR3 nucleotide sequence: TGTGCCAGCAGCCGCGCGGGGGGAGGTTCATCCAATGAGCAGTTCTTC.

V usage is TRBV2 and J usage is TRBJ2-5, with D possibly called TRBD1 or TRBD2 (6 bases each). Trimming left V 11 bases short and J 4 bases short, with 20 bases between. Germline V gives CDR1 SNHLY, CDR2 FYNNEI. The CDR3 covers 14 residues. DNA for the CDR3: TGTGCCGTCAGAAGAAGAGGGGGGCGAGAGACCCAGTACTTC. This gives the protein CAVRRRGGRETQYF. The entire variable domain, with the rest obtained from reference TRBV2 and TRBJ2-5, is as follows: EPEVTQTPSHQVTQMGQEVILRCVPISNHLYFYWYRQILGQKVEFLVSFYNNEISEKSEIFDDQFSVERPDGSNFTLKIRSTKLEDSAMYFCAVRRRGGRETQYFGPGTRLLVL.

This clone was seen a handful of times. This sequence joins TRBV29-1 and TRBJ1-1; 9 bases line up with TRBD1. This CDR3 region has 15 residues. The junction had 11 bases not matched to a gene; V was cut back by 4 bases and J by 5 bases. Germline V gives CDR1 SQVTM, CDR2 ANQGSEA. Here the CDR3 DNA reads TGCAGCGTTGCTTTTTCAGGGACAGGGCGGACTGAAGCTTTCTTT. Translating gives CSVAFSGTGRTEAFF.